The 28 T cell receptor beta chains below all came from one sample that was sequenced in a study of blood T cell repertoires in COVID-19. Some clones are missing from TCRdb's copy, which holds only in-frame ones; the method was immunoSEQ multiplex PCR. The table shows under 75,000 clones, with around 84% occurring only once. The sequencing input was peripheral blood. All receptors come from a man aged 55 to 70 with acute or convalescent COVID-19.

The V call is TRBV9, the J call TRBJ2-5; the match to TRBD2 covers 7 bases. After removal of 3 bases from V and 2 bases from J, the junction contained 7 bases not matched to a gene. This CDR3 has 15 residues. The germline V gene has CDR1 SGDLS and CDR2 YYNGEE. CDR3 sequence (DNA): TGTGCCAGCAGCGAACCGGGGGGTGGGCAAGAGACCCAGTACTTC. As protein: CASSEPGGGQETQYF.

The CDR3 sequence is CASSRGNTQYF. CDR3 DNA: TGTGCCAGCAGTCGGGGAAATACGCAGTATTTT. J is TRBJ2-3 and V is TRBV2; D is perhaps TRBD2 (5 bases). Trimming removed 5 bases at V and 7 bases at J, with 7 bases between. The CDR3 is 11 residues long. The V gene's germline CDR1 is SNHLY and CDR2 FYNNEI.

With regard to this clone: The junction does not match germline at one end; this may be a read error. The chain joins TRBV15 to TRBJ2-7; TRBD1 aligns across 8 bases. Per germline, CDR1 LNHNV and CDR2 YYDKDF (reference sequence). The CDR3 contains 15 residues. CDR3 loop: CATSPLDRDSHEQYF. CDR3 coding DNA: TGTGCCACCAGCCCCCTGGACAGGGACTCCCACGAGCAGTACTTC.

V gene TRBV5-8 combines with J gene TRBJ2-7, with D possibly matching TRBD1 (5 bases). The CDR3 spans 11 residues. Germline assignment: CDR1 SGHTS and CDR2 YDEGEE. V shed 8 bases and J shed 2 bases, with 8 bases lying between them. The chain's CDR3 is CASDRAYEQYF. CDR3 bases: TGTGCCAGTGACAGAGCCTACGAGCAGTACTTC.

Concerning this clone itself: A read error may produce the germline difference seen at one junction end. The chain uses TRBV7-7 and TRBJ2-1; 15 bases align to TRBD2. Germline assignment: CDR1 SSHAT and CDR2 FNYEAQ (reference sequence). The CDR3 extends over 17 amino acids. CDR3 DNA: TGTGCTAGCAGCCCAGGACTAGCGGGGGGGCCCTACAATGAGCAGTTCTTC. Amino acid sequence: CASSPGLAGGPYNEQFF. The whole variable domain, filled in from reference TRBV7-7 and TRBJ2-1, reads GAGVSQSPRYKVTKRGQDVTLRCDPISSHATLYWYQQALGQGPEFLTYFNYEAQPDKSGLPSDRFSAERPEGSISTLTIQRTEQRDSAMYRCASSPGLAGGPYNEQFFGPGTRLTVL.

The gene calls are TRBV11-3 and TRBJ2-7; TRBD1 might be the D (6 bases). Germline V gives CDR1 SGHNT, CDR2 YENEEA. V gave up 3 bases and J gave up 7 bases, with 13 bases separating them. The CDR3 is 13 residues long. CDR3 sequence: CASSFQGSGEQYF. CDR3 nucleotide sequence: TGTGCCAGCAGCTTCCAGGGGTCTGGGGAGCAGTACTTC.

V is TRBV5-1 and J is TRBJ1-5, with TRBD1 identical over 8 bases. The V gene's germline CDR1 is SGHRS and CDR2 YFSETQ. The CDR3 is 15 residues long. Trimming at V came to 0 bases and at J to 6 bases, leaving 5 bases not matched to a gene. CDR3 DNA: TGCGCCAGCAGCTTGGACGACAGGGGAGGTCAGCCCCAGCATTTT. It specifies CASSLDDRGGQPQHF.

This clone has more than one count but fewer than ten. The CDR3 sequence is CASSPDRSSYEQYF. The CDR3 coding sequence is TGTGCCAGCTCACCAGACAGGAGCTCCTACGAGCAGTACTTC. The J gene is TRBJ2-7, the V gene TRBV18; tentatively, D is TRBD1 (6 bases). Between the trimmed V and J ends, which lost 2 bases and 0 bases, there was a span of 8 bases. The CDR3 sequence is 14 residues long. Germline assignment: CDR1 KGHSH and CDR2 LQKENI.

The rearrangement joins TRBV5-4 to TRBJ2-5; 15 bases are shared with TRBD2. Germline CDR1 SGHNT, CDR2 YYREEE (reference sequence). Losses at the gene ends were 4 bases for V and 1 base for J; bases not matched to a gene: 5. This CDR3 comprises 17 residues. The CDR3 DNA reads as TGTGCCAGCAGCCCGGGACTAGCGGGGGGACTCCAAGAGACCCAGTACTTC. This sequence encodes CASSPGLAGGLQETQYF.

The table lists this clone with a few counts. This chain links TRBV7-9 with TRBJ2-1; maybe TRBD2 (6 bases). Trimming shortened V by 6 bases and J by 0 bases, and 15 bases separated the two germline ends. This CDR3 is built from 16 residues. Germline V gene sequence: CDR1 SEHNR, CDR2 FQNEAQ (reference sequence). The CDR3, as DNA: TGTGCCAGCAGTTCTCTCCGGGGGTTCTCCTACAATGAGCAGTTCTTC. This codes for CASSSLRGFSYNEQFF.

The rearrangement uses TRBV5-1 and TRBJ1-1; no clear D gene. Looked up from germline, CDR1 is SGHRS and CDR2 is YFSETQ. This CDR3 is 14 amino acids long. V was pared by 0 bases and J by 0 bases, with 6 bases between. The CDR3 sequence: CASSLGLMNTEAFF. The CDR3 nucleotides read TGCGCCAGCAGCTTGGGGCTGATGAACACTGAAGCTTTCTTT.

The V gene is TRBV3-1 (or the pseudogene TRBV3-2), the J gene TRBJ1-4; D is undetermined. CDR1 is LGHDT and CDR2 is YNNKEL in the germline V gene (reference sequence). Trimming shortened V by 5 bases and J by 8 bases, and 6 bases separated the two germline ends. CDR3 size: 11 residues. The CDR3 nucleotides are TGTGCCAGCAGCATCGAGGAAAAACTGTTTTTT. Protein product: CASSIEEKLFF.

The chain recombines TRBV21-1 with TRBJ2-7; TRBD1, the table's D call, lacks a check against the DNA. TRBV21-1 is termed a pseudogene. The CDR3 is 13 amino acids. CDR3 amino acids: CASSTVPLNEQYF. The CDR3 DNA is TGTGCCAGCAGCACAGTCCCCTTGAACGAGCAGTACTTC.

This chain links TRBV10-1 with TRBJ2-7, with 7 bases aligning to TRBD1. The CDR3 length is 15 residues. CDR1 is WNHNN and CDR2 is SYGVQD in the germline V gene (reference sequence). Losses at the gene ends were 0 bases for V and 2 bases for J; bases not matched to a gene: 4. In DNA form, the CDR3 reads TGCGCCAGCAGTGAGTCCGGACAGGCCGCCTACGAGCAGTACTTC. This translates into CASSESGQAAYEQYF.

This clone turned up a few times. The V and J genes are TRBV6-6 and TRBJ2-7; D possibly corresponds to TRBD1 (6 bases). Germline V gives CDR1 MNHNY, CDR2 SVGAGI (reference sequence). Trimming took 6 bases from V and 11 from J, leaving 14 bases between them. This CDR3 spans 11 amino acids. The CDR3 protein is CASSLTGTEYF. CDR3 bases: TGTGCCAGCAGCTTAACAGGGACGGAGTACTTC.

DNA of the CDR3: TGTGCCAGCAGCCAACAGGGAAACACCATATATTTT. It yields the protein CASSQQGNTIYF. This chain connects TRBV3-1 (or the pseudogene TRBV3-2) to TRBJ1-3; D is unclear. Germline CDR1 LGHDT, CDR2 YNNKEL (reference sequence). CDR3 length: 12 amino acids. V was pared by 2 bases and J by 4 bases, with 3 bases between.

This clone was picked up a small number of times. CDR3 amino acids: CASREGGGRNEQFF. CDR3 sequence (DNA): TGTGCCAGCAGGGAGGGTGGGGGTCGGAATGAGCAGTTCTTC. This chain connects TRBV2 to TRBJ2-1, with D perhaps TRBD2 (6 bases). V lost 6 bases, J lost 7 bases, and 16 bases lay in between. The CDR3 has 14 amino acids. The germline V gene has CDR1 SNHLY and CDR2 FYNNEI.

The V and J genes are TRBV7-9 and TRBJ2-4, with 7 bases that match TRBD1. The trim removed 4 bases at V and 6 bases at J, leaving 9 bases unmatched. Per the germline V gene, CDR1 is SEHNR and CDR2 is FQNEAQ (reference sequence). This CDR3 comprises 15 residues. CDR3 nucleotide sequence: TGTGCCAGCAGCTCCCGGGACAGACCCATAAACATTCAGTACTTC. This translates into CASSSRDRPINIQYF.

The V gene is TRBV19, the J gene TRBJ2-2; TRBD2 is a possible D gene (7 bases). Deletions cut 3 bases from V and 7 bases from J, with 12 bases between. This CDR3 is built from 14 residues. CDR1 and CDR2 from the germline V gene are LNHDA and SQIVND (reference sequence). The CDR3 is CASSIRGAVGELFF. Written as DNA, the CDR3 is TGTGCCAGTAGTATCCGGGGGGCTGTCGGGGAGCTGTTTTTT.

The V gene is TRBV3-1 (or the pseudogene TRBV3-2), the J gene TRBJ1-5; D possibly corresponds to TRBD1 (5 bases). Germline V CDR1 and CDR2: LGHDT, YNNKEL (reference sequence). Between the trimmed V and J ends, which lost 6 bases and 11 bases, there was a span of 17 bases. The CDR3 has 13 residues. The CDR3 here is CASSRLLGGAQHF. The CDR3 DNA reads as TGTGCCAGCAGTCGACTCCTCGGGGGGGCCCAGCATTTT.

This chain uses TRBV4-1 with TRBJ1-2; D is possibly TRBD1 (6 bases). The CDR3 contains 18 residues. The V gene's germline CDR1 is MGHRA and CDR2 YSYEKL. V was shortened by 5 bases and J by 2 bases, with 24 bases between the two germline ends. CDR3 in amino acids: CASSSAGLTGRENYGYTF. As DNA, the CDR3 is TGCGCCAGCAGCTCGGCAGGCCTCACAGGGAGGGAAAACTATGGCTACACCTTC.

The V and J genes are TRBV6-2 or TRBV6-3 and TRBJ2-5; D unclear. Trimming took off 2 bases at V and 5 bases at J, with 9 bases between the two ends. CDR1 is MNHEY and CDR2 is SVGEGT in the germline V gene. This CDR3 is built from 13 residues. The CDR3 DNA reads TGTGCCAGCAGTTACCGAGGTGGGGAGACCCAGTACTTC. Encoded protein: CASSYRGGETQYF.

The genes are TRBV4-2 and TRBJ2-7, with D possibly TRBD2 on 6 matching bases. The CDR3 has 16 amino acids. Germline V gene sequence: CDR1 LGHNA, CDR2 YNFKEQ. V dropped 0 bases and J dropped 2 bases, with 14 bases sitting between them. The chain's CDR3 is CASSQDTGGGAYEQYF. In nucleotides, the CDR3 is TGTGCCAGCAGCCAAGATACGGGCGGCGGGGCCTACGAGCAGTACTTC.

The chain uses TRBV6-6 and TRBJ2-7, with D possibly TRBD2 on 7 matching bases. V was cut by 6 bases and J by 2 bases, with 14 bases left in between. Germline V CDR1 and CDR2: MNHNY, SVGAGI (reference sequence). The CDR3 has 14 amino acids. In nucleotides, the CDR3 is TGTGCCAGCAGAGGGGGGGGAGGGGCCTACGAGCAGTACTTC. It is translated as CASRGGGGAYEQYF.

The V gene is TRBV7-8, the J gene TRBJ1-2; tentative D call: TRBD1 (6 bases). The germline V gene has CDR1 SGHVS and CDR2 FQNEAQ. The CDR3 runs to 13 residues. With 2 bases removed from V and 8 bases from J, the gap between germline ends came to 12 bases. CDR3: CASSLSGQGGYTF. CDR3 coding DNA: TGTGCCAGCAGCTTATCGGGGCAGGGGGGCTACACCTTC. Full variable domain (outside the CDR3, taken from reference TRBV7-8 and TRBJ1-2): GAGVSQSPRYKVAKRGQDVALRCDPISGHVSLFWYQQALGQGPEFLTYFQNEAQLDKSGLPSDRFFAERPEGSVSTLKIQRTQQEDSAVYLCASSLSGQGGYTFGSGTRLTVV.

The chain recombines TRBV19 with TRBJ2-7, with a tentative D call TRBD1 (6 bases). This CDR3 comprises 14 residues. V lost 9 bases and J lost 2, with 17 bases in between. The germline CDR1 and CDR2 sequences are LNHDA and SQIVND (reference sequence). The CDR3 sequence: CARLLQGTPYEQYF. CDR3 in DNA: TGTGCCAGACTATTACAGGGTACCCCCTACGAGCAGTACTTC.

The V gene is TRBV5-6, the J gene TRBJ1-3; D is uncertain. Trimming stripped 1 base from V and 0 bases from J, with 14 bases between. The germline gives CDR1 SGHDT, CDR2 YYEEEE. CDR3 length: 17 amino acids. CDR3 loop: CASSLRRSYNSGNTIYF. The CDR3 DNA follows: TGTGCCAGCAGCTTGCGGCGGTCCTATAACTCTGGAAACACCATATATTTT.

CDR3 region: CASIKGTGNTIYF. The CDR3 DNA follows: TGTGCCAGCATTAAGGGGACTGGAAACACCATATATTTT. The rearrangement links TRBV2 to TRBJ1-3; possible D gene TRBD1, 5 bases. V was trimmed by 7 bases and J by 2 bases, leaving 9 bases between them. CDR1 SNHLY and CDR2 FYNNEI come from the germline V gene. CDR3 length: 13 amino acids. Full variable domain (missing parts from reference TRBV2 and TRBJ1-3): EPEVTQTPSHQVTQMGQEVILRCVPISNHLYFYWYRQILGQKVEFLVSFYNNEISEKSEIFDDQFSVERPDGSNFTLKIRSTKLEDSAMYFCASIKGTGNTIYFGEGSWLTVV.